The rows below give T cell receptor beta chains drawn from one sample of a study of Graves' ophthalmopathy and Graves' hyperthyroidism. One entry per CDR3 protein, called by TCRdb with MiXCR from the multiplex PCR reads. The sample holds under 350,000 distinct CDR3 sequences, roughly 16% seen once. Sequenced material: peripheral blood. The receptors originated from an adult man with Graves' ophthalmopathy. Each CDR3 is given with its conserved first and last residue. The D gene is left open where the match is weak. Expanded clones are given a class, and other clones once, few, many or no size at all.

TRBJ1-2 | 13 | many | TRBD1 | TRBV5-1 | CASSLSTGAGYTF | TGCGCCAGCAGCTTGTCCACAGGGGCGGGCTACACCTTC
TRBJ2-7 | 13 | many | - | TRBV20-1 | CSASHVGRHEQYF | TGCAGTGCTTCTCATGTGGGGAGACACGAGCAGTACTTC
TRBJ2-3 | 17 | many | TRBD2 | TRBV12-3/TRBV12-4 | CASSLGRRLAGSYTQYF | TGTGCCAGCAGTTTAGGCCGCAGACTAGCGGGAAGCTATACGCAGTATTTT
TRBJ2-7 | 14 | many | - | TRBV28 | CASSLFGLTYEQYF | TGTGCCAGCAGTTTATTTGGACTAACCTACGAGCAGTACTTC
TRBJ2-7 | 13 | - | - | TRBV7-2 | CASSYPPRYEQYF | TGTGCCAGCAGCTACCCCCCGAGATACGAGCAGTACTTC
TRBJ2-7 | 16 | once | TRBD2 | TRBV12-3/TRBV12-4 | CASSSPILAVSYEQYF | TGTGCCAGCAGTTCCCCCATACTAGCGGTCTCCTACGAGCAGTACTTC
TRBJ2-7 | 14 | many | TRBD1 | TRBV20-1 | CSARGDRGPYEQYF | TGCAGTGCGAGAGGCGACAGGGGGCCCTACGAGCAGTACTTC
TRBJ2-2 | 16 | many | - | TRBV15 | CATSRGDRTNTGELFF | TGTGCCACCAGCAGAGGTGACAGAACGAACACCGGGGAGCTGTTTTTT
TRBJ1-1 | 12 | many | - | TRBV28 | CATGTGTENAFF | TGTGCCACCGGGACGGGGACTGAAAATGCTTTCTTT
TRBJ2-2 | 12 | many | - | TRBV11-2 | CASSLLRGELFF | TGTGCCAGCAGCTTACTTCGCGGGGAGCTGTTTTTT
TRBJ1-3 | 16 | few | - | TRBV3-1 | CASSQDGGNSGNTIYF | TGTGCCAGCAGCCAAGATGGGGGGAACTCTGGAAACACCATATATTTT
TRBJ1-2 | 13 | many | - | TRBV10-3 | CATRGGANYGYTF | TGTGCCACGAGAGGGGGAGCTAACTATGGCTACACCTTC
TRBJ1-1 | 13 | many | - | TRBV6-5 | CASSSPPTTEAFF | TGTGCCAGCAGTTCGCCCCCTACAACTGAAGCTTTCTTT
TRBJ2-7 | 16 | - | - | TRBV6-1 | CASSARTIGGRYEQSF | TGTGCCAGCAGTGCGCGGACTATCGGGGGCCGCTACGAGCAGTCCTTC
TRBJ2-2 | 16 | many | - | TRBV20-1 | CSARGPGSLNTGELFF | TGCAGTGCTAGAGGCCCCGGGAGTCTTAACACCGGGGAGCTGTTTTTT
TRBJ1-1 | 13 | - | - | TRBV7-9 | CASSSGVFTEAFF | TGTGCCAGCAGCTCAGGGGTGTTCACTGAAGCTTTCTTT
TRBJ1-1 | 14 | many | - | TRBV15 | CATSREAQVREAFF | TGTGCCACCAGCAGAGAGGCGCAGGTTCGGGAAGCTTTCTTT
TRBJ1-1 | 15 | few | - | TRBV18 | CASSPPEGWDTEAFF | TGTGCCAGCTCACCACCGGAGGGCTGGGACACTGAAGCTTTCTTT
TRBJ2-2 | 14 | many | TRBD2 | TRBV6-2/TRBV6-3 | CASRQAGGPGELFF | TGTGCCAGCAGACAAGCGGGGGGGCCCGGGGAGCTGTTTTTT
TRBJ1-2 | 14 | many | - | TRBV29-1 | CSVEGNQGRLGYTF | TGCAGCGTTGAAGGAAACCAGGGGAGATTGGGCTACACCTTC
TRBJ2-2 | 14 | many | - | TRBV2 | CASQSGPNTGELFF | TGTGCCAGCCAAAGCGGACCGAACACCGGGGAGCTGTTTTTT
TRBJ1-2 | 16 | few | TRBD1 | TRBV10-3 | CAISEPGKNRGYGYTF | TGTGCCATCAGTGAGCCAGGGAAGAACAGGGGCTATGGCTACACCTTC
TRBJ2-2 | 15 | many | - | TRBV2 | CASSEIAGNTGELFF | TGTGCCAGCAGTGAAATAGCAGGGAACACCGGGGAGCTGTTTTTT
TRBJ1-1 | 12 | many | - | TRBV6-1 | CASGGVGTEAFF | TGTGCCAGCGGGGGGGTAGGCACTGAAGCTTTCTTT
TRBJ2-7 | 14 | many | - | TRBV7-9 | CASSLARLPYEQYF | TGTGCCAGCAGCTTAGCACGCCTTCCCTACGAGCAGTACTTC
TRBJ2-7 | 13 | many | - | TRBV7-8 | CASSSLAHYEQYF | TGTGCCAGCAGCTCTCTGGCCCACTACGAGCAGTACTTC
TRBJ1-5 | 13 | - | TRBD1 | TRBV27 | CASRHRGQSAQHF | TGTGCCAGCAGGCACAGGGGGCAATCGGCCCAGCATTTT
TRBJ1-2 | 14 | many | TRBD1 | TRBV28 | CASRPGWTGYGYTF | TGTGCCAGCAGACCTGGTTGGACAGGCTATGGCTACACCTTC
TRBJ2-7 | 16 | many | TRBD1 | TRBV12-3/TRBV12-4 | CASRSGKTGANYEQYF | TGTGCCAGCAGATCGGGAAAGACAGGGGCTAACTACGAGCAGTACTTC
TRBJ1-2 | 16 | - | - | TRBV12-3/TRBV12-4 | CASSPPGYLNNYGYTF | TGTGCCAGCAGTCCTCCGGGATACCTTAATAACTATGGCTACACCTTC
TRBJ2-2 | 15 | many | - | TRBV9 | CASSVDLANTGELFF | TGTGCCAGCAGCGTAGATCTAGCGAACACCGGGGAGCTGTTTTTT
TRBJ1-3 | 17 | many | TRBD1 | TRBV5-1 | CASSPTGQGSSGNTIYF | TGCGCCAGCAGCCCAACAGGACAGGGAAGCTCTGGAAACACCATATATTTT
TRBJ2-7 | 16 | many | TRBD2 | TRBV4-3 | CASSQCGGGSSYEQYF | TGCGCCAGCAGCCAATGCGGCGGGGGTAGCTCCTACGAGCAGTACTTC
TRBJ1-2 | 16 | many | - | TRBV30 | CAWSASSGTLNYGYTF | TGTGCCTGGAGTGCTAGCTCCGGGACGCTGAACTATGGCTACACCTTC
TRBJ1-3 | 16 | many | TRBD1 | TRBV11-2 | CASSPAGGRGGNTIYF | TGTGCCAGCAGCCCGGCAGGGGGTAGGGGAGGAAACACCATATATTTT
TRBJ2-7 | 17 | - | TRBD2 | TRBV6-5 | CASSYTLGLASAYEQYF | TGTGCCAGCAGTTACACCTTGGGACTAGCGTCGGCCTACGAGCAGTACTTC
TRBJ1-2 | 14 | once | - | TRBV25-1 | CASIESGQFYGYTF | TGTGCCAGTATCGAATCTGGACAGTTCTATGGCTACACCTTC
TRBJ1-3 | 14 | many | TRBD1 | TRBV11-2 | CASSTGTVGNTIYF | TGTGCCAGCAGCACCGGGACAGTTGGAAACACCATATATTTT
TRBJ2-7 | 16 | many | - | TRBV7-2 | CASSLGWGVVTYEQYF | TGTGCCAGCAGCTTAGGGTGGGGGGTAGTTACCTACGAGCAGTACTTC
TRBJ2-7 | 14 | many | - | TRBV24-1 | CATSEGGNSYEQYF | TGTGCCACCAGTGAGGGAGGAAACTCCTACGAGCAGTACTTC
TRBJ1-1 | 14 | many | - | TRBV14 | CASSQDHYNPRAFF | TGTGCCAGCAGCCAAGATCATTATAACCCCCGGGCTTTCTTT
TRBJ2-7 | 13 | - | TRBD2 | TRBV7-3 | CASSARGGYEQYF | TGTGCCAGCAGCGCCCGGGGGGGCTACGAGCAGTACTTC
TRBJ1-2 | 14 | many | - | TRBV30 | CAWSEILGGGGYTF | TGTGCCTGGAGTGAAATCCTAGGAGGGGGTGGCTACACCTTC
TRBJ2-5 | 13 | many | - | TRBV14 | CASSQAGVETQYF | TGTGCCAGCAGCCAAGCAGGGGTTGAGACCCAGTACTTC
TRBJ2-5 | 16 | - | TRBD2 | TRBV27 | CASSLRSGSWEETQYF | TGTGCCAGCAGCCTACGTAGCGGGAGTTGGGAAGAGACCCAGTACTTC
TRBJ1-1 | 16 | many | - | TRBV29-1 | CSANIRRQWWTTEAFF | TGCAGCGCGAATATTAGAAGACAGTGGTGGACCACTGAAGCTTTCTTT
TRBJ2-5 | 12 | many | - | TRBV20-1 | CSASPLVGTQYF | TGCAGTGCTAGTCCTCTCGTGGGGACCCAGTACTTC
TRBJ2-7 | 11 | many | - | TRBV5-8 | CASKMSPEQYF | TGTGCCAGCAAGATGAGCCCCGAGCAGTACTTC
TRBJ1-2 | 15 | many | TRBD1 | TRBV2 | CASSEGGTGAYGYTF | TGTGCCAGCAGTGAAGGGGGGACAGGGGCGTATGGCTACACCTTC
TRBJ2-2 | 20 | many | TRBD1 | TRBV14 | CASSQSWANNRGADTGELFF | TGTGCCAGCAGCCAAAGCTGGGCCAACAACAGGGGAGCGGACACCGGGGAGCTGTTTTTT
TRBJ1-5 | 14 | many | - | TRBV5-1 | CASSLGAGGQPQHF | TGCGCCAGCAGCTTGGGGGCTGGGGGACAGCCCCAGCATTTT
TRBJ2-5 | 16 | many | - | TRBV24-1 | CATSDRGTDLGETQYF | TGTGCCACCAGTGATCGAGGGACCGATCTTGGGGAGACCCAGTACTTC
TRBJ1-5 | 14 | many | - | TRBV6-5 | CASARYTSNQPQHF | TGTGCCAGCGCCCGTTACACTAGCAATCAGCCCCAGCATTTT